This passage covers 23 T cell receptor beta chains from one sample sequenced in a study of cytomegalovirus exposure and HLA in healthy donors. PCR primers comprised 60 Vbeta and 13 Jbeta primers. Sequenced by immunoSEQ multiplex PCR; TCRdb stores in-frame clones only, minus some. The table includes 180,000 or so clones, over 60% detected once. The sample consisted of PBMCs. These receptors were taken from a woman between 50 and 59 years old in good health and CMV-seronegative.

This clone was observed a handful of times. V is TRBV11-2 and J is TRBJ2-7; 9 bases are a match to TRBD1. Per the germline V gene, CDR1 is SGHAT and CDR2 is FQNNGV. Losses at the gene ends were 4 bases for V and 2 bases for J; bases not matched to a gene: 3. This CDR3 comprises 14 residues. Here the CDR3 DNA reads TGTGCCAGCAGCTCGGACAGGGGCCCCTACGAGCAGTACTTC. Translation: CASSSDRGPYEQYF.

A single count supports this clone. The CDR3 region has the DNA TGTGCCAGCAGCCAAGCTACAGGGTTGATGGGCACTGAAGCTTTCTTT. Amino acid sequence: CASSQATGLMGTEAFF. This rearrangement joins TRBV14 to TRBJ1-1; a weak D match, TRBD1 (6 bases). Trimming took off 1 base at V and 4 bases at J, with 16 bases between the two ends. CDR1 and CDR2 from the germline V gene are SGHDN and FVKESK. This CDR3 is 16 amino acids long.

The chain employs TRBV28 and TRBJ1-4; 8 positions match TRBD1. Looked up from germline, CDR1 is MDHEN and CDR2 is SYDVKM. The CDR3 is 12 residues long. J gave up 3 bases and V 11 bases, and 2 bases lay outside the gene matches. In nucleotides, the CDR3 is TGTGCCGGGGGACAGGCTAATGAAAAACTGTTTTTT. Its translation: CAGGQANEKLFF.

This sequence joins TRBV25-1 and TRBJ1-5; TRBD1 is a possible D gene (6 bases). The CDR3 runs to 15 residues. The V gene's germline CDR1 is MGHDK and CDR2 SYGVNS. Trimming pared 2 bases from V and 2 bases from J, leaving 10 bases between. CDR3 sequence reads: CASSEQGMGNQPQHF. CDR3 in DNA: TGTGCCAGCAGTGAACAGGGGATGGGCAATCAGCCCCAGCATTTT.

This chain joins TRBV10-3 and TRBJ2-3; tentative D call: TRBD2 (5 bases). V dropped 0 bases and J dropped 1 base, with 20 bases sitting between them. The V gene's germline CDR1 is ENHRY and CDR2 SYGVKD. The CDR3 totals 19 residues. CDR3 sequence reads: CAISESARWGTRGTDTQYF. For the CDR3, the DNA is TGTGCCATCAGTGAGTCGGCGAGATGGGGAACTAGGGGCACAGATACGCAGTATTTT.

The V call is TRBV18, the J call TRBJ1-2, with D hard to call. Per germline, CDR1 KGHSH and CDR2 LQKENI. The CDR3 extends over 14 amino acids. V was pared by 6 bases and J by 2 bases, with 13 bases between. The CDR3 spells CASSRDKTNYGYTF. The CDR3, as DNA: TGTGCCAGCTCCCGAGACAAGACAAACTATGGCTACACCTTC.

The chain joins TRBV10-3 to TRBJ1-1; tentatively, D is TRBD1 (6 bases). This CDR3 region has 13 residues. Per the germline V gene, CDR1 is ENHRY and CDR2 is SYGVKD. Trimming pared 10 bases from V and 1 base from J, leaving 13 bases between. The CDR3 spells CATSLTGNTEAFF. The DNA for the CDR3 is TGTGCCACCTCACTGACAGGGAACACTGAAGCTTTCTTT.

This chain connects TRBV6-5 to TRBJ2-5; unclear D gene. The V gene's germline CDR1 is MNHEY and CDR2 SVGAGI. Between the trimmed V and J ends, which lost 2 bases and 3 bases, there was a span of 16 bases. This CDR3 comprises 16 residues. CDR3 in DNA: TGTGCCAGCAGTTACCAAGTCCGCCTAAATAAAGAGACCCAGTACTTC. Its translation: CASSYQVRLNKETQYF.

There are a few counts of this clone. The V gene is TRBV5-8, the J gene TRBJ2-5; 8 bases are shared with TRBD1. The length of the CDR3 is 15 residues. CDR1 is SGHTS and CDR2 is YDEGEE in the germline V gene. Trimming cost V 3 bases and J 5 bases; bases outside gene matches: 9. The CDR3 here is CASSSRTGRLETQYF. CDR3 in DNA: TGTGCCAGCAGCTCCCGGACAGGGCGGCTGGAGACCCAGTACTTC. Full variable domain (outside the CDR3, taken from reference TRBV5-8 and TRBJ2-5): EAGVTQSPTHLIKTRGQQATLRCSPISGHTSVYWYQQALGLGLQFLLWYDEGEERNRGNFPPRFSGRQFPNYSSELNVNALELEDSALYLCASSSRTGRLETQYFGPGTRLLVL.

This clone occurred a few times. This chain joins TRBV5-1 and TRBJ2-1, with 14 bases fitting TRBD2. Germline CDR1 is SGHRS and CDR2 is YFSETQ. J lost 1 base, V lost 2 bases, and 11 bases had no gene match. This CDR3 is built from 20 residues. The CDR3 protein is CASSFQGLAGESRSYNEQFF. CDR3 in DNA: TGCGCCAGCAGCTTTCAGGGACTAGCGGGAGAATCTCGGTCCTACAATGAGCAGTTCTTC.

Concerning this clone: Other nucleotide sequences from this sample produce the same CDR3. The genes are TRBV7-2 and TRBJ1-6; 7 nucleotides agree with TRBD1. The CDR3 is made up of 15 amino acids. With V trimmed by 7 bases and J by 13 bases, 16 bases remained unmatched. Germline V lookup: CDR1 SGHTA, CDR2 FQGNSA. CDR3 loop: CASTPQRTGDSPLHF. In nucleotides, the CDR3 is TGTGCCAGCACTCCCCAGCGGACAGGAGACTCCCCCCTCCACTTT.

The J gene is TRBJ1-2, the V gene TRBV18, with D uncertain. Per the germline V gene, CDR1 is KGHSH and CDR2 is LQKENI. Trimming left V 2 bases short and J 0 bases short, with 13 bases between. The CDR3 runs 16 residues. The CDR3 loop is CASSPGGGNTNYGYTF. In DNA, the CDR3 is TGTGCCAGCTCACCAGGAGGAGGGAACACTAACTATGGCTACACCTTC. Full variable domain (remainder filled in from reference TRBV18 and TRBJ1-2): NAGVMQNPRHLVRRRGQEARLRCSPMKGHSHVYWYRQLPEEGLKFMVYLQKENIIDESGMPKERFSAEFPKEGPSILRIQQVVRGDSAAYFCASSPGGGNTNYGYTFGSGTRLTVV.

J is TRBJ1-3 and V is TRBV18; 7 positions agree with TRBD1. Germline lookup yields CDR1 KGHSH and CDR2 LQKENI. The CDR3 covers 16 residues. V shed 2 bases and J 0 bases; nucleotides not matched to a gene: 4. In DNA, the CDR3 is TGTGCCAGCTCACCAGGGACAGCCCACTCTGGAAACACCATATATTTT. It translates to CASSPGTAHSGNTIYF.

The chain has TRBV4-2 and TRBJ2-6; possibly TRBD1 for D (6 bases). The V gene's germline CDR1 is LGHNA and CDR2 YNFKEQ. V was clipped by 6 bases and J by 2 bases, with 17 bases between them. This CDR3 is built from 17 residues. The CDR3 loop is CASSGQQQTAGANVLTF. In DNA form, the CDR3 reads TGTGCCAGCAGTGGACAGCAGCAGACCGCTGGGGCCAACGTCCTGACTTTC.

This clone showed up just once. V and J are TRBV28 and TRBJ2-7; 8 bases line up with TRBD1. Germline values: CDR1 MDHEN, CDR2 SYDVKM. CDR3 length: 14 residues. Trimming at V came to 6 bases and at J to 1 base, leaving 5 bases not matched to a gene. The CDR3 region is CASRGQVASYEQYF. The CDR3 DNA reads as TGTGCCAGCAGGGGACAGGTAGCTTCCTACGAGCAGTACTTC. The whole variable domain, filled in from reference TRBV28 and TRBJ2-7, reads DVKVTQSSRYLVKRTGEKVFLECVQDMDHENMFWYRQDPGLGLRLIYFSYDVKMKEKGDIPEGYSVSREKKERFSLILESASTNQTSMYLCASRGQVASYEQYFGPGTRLTVT.

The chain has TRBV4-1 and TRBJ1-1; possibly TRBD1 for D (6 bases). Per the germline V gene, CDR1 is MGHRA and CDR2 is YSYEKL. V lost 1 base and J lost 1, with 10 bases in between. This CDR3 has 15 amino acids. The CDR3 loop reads CASSQGWTENTEAFF. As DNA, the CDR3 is TGCGCCAGCAGCCAAGGATGGACAGAGAACACTGAAGCTTTCTTT.

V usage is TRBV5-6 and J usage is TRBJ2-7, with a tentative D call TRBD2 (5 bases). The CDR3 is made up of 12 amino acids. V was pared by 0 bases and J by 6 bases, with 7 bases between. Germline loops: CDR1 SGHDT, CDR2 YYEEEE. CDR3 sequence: CASSLAAGEQYF. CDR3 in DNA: TGTGCCAGCAGCTTGGCGGCGGGCGAGCAGTACTTC.

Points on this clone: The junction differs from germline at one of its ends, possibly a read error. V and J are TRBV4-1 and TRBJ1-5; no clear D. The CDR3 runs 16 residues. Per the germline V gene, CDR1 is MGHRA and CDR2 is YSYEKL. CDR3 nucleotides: TGCGCCAGCAGCCAAGATTTCCAGAGTAGCTATCAGCCCCAGCATTTT. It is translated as CASSQDFQSSYQPQHF.

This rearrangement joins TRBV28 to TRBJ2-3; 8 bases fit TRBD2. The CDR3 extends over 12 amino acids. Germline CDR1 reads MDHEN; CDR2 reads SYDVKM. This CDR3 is CASGGNTDTQYF. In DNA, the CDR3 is TGTGCGTCGGGGGGGAACACAGATACGCAGTATTTT.

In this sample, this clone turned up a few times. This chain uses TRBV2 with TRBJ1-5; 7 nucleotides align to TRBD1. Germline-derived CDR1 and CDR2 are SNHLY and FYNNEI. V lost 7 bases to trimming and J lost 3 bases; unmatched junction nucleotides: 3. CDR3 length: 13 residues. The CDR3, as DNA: TGTGCCAGCAAAGGACAGGTCAATCAGCCCCAGCATTTT. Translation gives CASKGQVNQPQHF.

DNA for the CDR3: TGTGCCAGTAGTATAGGGGGAGTAGGCACTGAAGCTTTCTTT. Its translation: CASSIGGVGTEAFF. The chain couples TRBV19 to TRBJ1-1, with D unclear. V was shortened by 1 base and J by 4 bases, with 10 bases between the two germline ends. The CDR3 sequence is 14 residues long. Per the germline V gene, CDR1 is LNHDA and CDR2 is SQIVND (reference sequence).

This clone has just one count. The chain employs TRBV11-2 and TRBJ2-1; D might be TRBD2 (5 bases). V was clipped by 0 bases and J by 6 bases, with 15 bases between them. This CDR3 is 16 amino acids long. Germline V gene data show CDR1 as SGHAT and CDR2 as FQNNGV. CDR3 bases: TGTGCCAGCAGCTTAGAAGGAGCCGGGATCGGCAATGAGCAGTTCTTC. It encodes CASSLEGAGIGNEQFF.

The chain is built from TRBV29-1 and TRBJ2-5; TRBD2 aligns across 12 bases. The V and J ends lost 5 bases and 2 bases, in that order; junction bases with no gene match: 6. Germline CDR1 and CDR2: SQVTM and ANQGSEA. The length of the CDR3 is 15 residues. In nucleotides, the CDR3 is TGCAGCGTTTCCGGGACTAGCGGGTCTCAAGAGACCCAGTACTTC. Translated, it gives CSVSGTSGSQETQYF.